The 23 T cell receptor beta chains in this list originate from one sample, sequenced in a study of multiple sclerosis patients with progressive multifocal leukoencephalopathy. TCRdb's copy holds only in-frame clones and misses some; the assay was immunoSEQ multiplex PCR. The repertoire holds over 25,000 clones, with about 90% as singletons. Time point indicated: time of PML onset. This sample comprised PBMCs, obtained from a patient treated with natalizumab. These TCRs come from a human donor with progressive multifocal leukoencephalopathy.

CDR3 nucleotides: TGTGCCAGCAGCCCTTTGGCAGGGCAGAGCACTGAAGCTTTCTTT. Translation gives CASSPLAGQSTEAFF. This chain links TRBV5-6 with TRBJ1-1, with a weak D call TRBD1 (5 bases). The ends were cut back, 4 bases at V and 4 bases at J, with 17 bases in the middle. The CDR3 spans 15 residues. The germline V gene has CDR1 SGHDT and CDR2 YYEEEE. The full variable domain, rest sourced from reference TRBV5-6 and TRBJ1-1, is DAGVTQSPTHLIKTRGQQVTLRCSPKSGHDTVSWYQQALGQGPQFIFQYYEEEERQRGNFPDRFSGHQFPNYSSELNVNALLLGDSALYLCASSPLAGQSTEAFFGQGTRLTVV.

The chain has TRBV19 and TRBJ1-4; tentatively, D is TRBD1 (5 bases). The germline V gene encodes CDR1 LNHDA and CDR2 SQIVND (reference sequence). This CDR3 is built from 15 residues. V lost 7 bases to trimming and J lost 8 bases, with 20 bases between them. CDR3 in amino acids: CASIGRTPLNEKLFF. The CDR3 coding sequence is TGTGCCAGTATAGGCCGGACACCTCTAAACGAAAAACTGTTTTTT.

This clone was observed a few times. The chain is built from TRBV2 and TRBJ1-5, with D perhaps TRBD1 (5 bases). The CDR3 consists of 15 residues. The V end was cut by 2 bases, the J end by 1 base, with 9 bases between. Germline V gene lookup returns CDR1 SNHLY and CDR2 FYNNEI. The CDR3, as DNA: TGTGCCAGCAGTGAACAGGGTAGGAGCAATCAGCCCCAGCATTTT. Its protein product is CASSEQGRSNQPQHF.

The CDR3 here is CASSEVGSLLGSPLHF. CDR3 DNA: TGTGCCAGCAGTGAAGTAGGCAGCCTTTTGGGTTCACCCCTCCACTTT. The chain links TRBV6-1 to TRBJ1-6; D is unclear. Per the germline V gene, CDR1 is MNHNS and CDR2 is SASEGT. The CDR3 consists of 16 residues. V gave up 1 base and J gave up 9 bases, with 16 bases separating them.

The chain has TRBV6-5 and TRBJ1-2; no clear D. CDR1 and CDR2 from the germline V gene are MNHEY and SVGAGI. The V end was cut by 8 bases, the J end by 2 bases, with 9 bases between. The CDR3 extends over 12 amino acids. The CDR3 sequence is CASRSANYGYTF. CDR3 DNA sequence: TGTGCCAGCCGTAGCGCAAACTATGGCTACACCTTC.

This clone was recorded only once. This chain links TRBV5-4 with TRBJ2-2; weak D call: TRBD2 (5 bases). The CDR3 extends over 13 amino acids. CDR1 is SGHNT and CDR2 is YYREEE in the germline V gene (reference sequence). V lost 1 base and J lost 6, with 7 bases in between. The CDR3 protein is CASSLTGSGELFF. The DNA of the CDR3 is TGTGCCAGCAGCTTGACGGGATCCGGGGAGCTGTTTTTT.

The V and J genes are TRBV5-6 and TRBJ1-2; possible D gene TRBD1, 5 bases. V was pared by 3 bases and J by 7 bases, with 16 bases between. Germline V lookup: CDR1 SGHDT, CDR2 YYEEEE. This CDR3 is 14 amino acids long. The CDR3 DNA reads TGTGCCAGCAGCTCCGGGGGAGGGCTTTTTGGCTACACCTTC. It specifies CASSSGGGLFGYTF.

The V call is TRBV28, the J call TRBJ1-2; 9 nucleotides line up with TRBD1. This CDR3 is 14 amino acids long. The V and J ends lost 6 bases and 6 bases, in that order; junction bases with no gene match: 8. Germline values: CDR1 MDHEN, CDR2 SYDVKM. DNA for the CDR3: TGTGCCAGCAGCTTGACAGGGGGAAGGAATGGCTACACCTTC. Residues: CASSLTGGRNGYTF.

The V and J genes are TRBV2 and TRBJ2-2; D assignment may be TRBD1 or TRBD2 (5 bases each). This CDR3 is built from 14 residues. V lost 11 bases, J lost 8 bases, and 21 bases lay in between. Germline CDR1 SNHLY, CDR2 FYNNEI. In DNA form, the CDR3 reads TGTGCCTCCACCTGGGGGACCTCTGGGGGGGAGCTGTTTTTT. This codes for CASTWGTSGGELFF.

CDR3 region: CASSPASGLYEQYF. In DNA form, the CDR3 reads TGCGCCAGCAGCCCGGCTAGCGGGCTGTACGAGCAGTACTTC. This chain joins TRBV4-1 and TRBJ2-7; 8 nucleotides agree with TRBD2. This CDR3 has 14 amino acids. Germline V gives CDR1 MGHRA, CDR2 YSYEKL. V was clipped by 4 bases and J by 4 bases; unmatched bases: 6.

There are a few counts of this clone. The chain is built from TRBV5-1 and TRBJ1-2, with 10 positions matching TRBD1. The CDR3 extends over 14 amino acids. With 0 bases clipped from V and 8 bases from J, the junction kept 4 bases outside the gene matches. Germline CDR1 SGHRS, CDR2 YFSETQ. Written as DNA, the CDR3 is TGCGCCAGCAGCTTGGGACAGGGGGCGTTCGGCTACACCTTC. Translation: CASSLGQGAFGYTF.

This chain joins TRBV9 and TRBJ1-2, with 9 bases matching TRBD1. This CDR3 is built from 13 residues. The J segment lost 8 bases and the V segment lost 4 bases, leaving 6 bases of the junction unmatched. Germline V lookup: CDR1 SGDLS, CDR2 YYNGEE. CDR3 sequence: CASSTRTGDGYTF. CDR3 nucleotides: TGTGCCAGCAGCACGCGGACAGGGGACGGCTACACCTTC.

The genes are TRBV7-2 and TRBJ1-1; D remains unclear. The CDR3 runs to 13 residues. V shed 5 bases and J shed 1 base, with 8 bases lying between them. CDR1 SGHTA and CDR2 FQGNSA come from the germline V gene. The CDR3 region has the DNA TGTGCCAGCAGCGGCGACCCGAACACTGAAGCTTTCTTT. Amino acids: CASSGDPNTEAFF.

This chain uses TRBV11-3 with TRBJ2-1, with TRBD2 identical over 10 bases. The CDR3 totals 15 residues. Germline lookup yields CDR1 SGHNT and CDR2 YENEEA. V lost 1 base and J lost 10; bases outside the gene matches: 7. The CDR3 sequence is CASSLGGTSVREQFF. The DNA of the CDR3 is TGTGCCAGCAGCTTAGGTGGGACTAGCGTCCGGGAGCAGTTCTTC.

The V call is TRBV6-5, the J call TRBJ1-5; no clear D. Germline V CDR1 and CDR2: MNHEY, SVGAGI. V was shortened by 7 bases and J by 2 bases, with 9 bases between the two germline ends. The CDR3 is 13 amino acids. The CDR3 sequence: CASKGSGNQPQHF. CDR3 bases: TGTGCCAGCAAGGGTTCGGGCAATCAGCCCCAGCATTTT.

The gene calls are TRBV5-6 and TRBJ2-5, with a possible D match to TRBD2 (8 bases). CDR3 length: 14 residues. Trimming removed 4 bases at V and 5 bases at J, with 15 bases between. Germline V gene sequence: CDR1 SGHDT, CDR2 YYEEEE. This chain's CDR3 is CASSPGGGKETQYF. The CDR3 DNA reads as TGTGCCAGCAGCCCGGGAGGGGGCAAGGAGACCCAGTACTTC.

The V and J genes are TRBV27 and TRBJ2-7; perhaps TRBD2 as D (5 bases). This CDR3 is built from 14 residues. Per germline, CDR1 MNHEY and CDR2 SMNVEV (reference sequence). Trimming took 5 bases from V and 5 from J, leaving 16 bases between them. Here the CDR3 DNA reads TGTGCCAGCAGTCCCTCCCAGCTTAGCGACGAGCAGTACTTC. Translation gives CASSPSQLSDEQYF.

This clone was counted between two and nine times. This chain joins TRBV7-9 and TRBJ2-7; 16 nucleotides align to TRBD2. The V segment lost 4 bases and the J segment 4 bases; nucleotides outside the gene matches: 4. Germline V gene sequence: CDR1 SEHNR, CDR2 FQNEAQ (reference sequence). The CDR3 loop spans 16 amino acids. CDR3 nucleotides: TGTGCCAGCAGCTCGGGACTAGCGGGAGGGCTGTACGAGCAGTACTTC. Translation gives CASSSGLAGGLYEQYF.

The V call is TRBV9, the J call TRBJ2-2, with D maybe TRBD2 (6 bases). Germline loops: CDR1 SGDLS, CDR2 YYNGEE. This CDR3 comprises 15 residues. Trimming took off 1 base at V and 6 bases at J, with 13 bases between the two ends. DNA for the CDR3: TGTGCCAGCAGCGTAAGCTCACTAGCATCCGGGGAGCTGTTTTTT. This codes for CASSVSSLASGELFF.

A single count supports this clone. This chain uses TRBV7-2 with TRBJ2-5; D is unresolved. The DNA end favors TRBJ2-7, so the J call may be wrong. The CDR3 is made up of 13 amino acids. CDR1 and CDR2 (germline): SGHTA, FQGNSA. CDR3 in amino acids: CASSLVPGDEQYF. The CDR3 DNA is TGTGCCAGCAGCTTAGTACCCGGCGACGAGCAGTACTTC.

CDR3 DNA: TGCGCCAGCAGCTTGGCTCCTCTTGGGGCCGGGTACGAGCAGTACTTC. Translation: CASSLAPLGAGYEQYF. The chain links TRBV5-1 to TRBJ2-7, with D possibly matching TRBD1 (5 bases). The CDR3 length is 16 residues. V lost 0 bases and J lost 4, with 17 bases in between. From germline, CDR1 is SGHRS and CDR2 YFSETQ.

The CDR3 here is CASSPRASGRSTGELFF. As DNA, the CDR3 is TGTGCCAGCAGCCCCAGGGCTAGCGGGAGATCTACCGGGGAGCTGTTTTTT. The chain uses TRBV7-3 and TRBJ2-2, with 10 bases matching TRBD2. The CDR3 has 17 amino acids. Germline V lookup: CDR1 SGHTA, CDR2 FQGTGA. With V trimmed by 5 bases and J by 5 bases, 11 bases remained unmatched.

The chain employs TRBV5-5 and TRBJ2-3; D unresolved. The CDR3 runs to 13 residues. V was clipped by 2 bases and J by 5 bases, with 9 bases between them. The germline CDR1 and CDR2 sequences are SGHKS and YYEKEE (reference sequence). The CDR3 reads CASSFRLGDTQYF. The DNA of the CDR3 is TGTGCCAGCAGCTTTCGCTTGGGAGATACGCAGTATTTT.